One sample yielded the 26 T cell receptor beta chains listed below, sequenced in a study of OX40 agonist ivuxolimab in advanced cancers. The data were produced by immunoSEQ multiplex PCR, yet TCRdb's version contains in-frame clones alone and is incomplete. The sample has under 50,000 clones, around 89% seen once; the top ten hold roughly 31%. Sequencing was performed on CD4+ or CD8+ T cells sorted from blood, taken in a trial of the OX40 agonist ivuxolimab. The receptor set was obtained from an adult with an advanced solid tumor such as melanoma, head and neck, liver or kidney cancer.

The chain carries TRBV9 and TRBJ1-2; TRBD1 matches 10 bases. CDR1 and CDR2 from the germline V gene are SGDLS and YYNGEE. The CDR3 extends over 16 amino acids. Losses at the gene ends were 3 bases for V and 3 bases for J; bases not matched to a gene: 8. The CDR3 DNA sequence: TGTGCCAGCAGCGCAGGGGACAGGGGCAGTCACTATGGCTACACCTTC. This translates into CASSAGDRGSHYGYTF.

The chain employs TRBV4-1 and TRBJ2-5; 7 bases are shared with TRBD1. Losses at the gene ends were 5 bases for V and 2 bases for J; bases not matched to a gene: 2. The CDR3 loop spans 13 amino acids. The germline gives CDR1 MGHRA, CDR2 YSYEKL. The DNA of the CDR3 is TGCGCCAGCAGCGGGACAGAACAAGAGACCCAGTACTTC. It codes for CASSGTEQETQYF.

The V call is TRBV10-3, the J call TRBJ2-3; D unresolved. Germline CDR1 is ENHRY and CDR2 is SYGVKD. This CDR3 contains 12 residues. V was trimmed by 10 bases and J by 2 bases, leaving 10 bases between them. Here the CDR3 reads CASEGSTDTQYF. In nucleotides, the CDR3 is TGTGCCAGCGAAGGGTCCACAGATACGCAGTATTTT.

This clone qualifies as medium-sized. The chain joins TRBV19 to TRBJ2-1; D unclear. The CDR3 loop spans 14 amino acids. V lost 4 bases to trimming and J lost 4 bases, with 11 bases between them. Looked up from germline, CDR1 is LNHDA and CDR2 is SQIVND (reference sequence). The CDR3, as DNA: TGTGCCAGTAGTACTCCCCCCAGGTACAATGAGCAGTTCTTC. This sequence encodes CASSTPPRYNEQFF.

This clone came up once. The gene calls are TRBV2 and TRBJ2-1; the D gene is possibly TRBD1 (6 bases). V was clipped by 6 bases and J by 7 bases, with 10 bases between them. The V gene's germline CDR1 is SNHLY and CDR2 FYNNEI. The CDR3 loop spans 12 amino acids. The CDR3 DNA reads as TGTGCCAGCAGCGAGACAGGAAATGAGCAGTTCTTC. It yields the protein CASSETGNEQFF. The full variable domain, completed using reference TRBV2 and TRBJ2-1, is EPEVTQTPSHQVTQMGQEVILRCVPISNHLYFYWYRQILGQKVEFLVSFYNNEISEKSEIFDDQFSVERPDGSNFTLKIRSTKLEDSAMYFCASSETGNEQFFGPGTRLTVL.

The chain recombines TRBV9 with TRBJ1-2; 11 bases map to TRBD1. Trimming cost V 2 bases and J 4 bases; bases outside gene matches: 10. There are 17 residues in the CDR3. Germline loops: CDR1 SGDLS, CDR2 YYNGEE. In nucleotides, the CDR3 is TGTGCCAGCAGCGTTGAACTCGGGACAGGGGGAATCTATGGCTACACCTTC. This sequence encodes CASSVELGTGGIYGYTF.

This chain links TRBV27 with TRBJ1-1, with unresolved D. Trimming stripped 8 bases from V and 1 base from J, with 5 bases between. The CDR3 consists of 11 residues. Germline V CDR1 and CDR2: MNHEY, SMNVEV (reference sequence). Here the CDR3 reads CASAGNTEAFF. The DNA for the CDR3 is TGTGCCAGCGCCGGGAACACTGAAGCTTTCTTT.

J is TRBJ1-3 and V is TRBV5-6; D unresolved. Germline V lookup: CDR1 SGHDT, CDR2 YYEEEE. The CDR3 spans 12 residues. Trimming took 3 bases from V and 4 from J, leaving 5 bases between them. The CDR3 here is CASSSYGNTIYF. The CDR3 DNA follows: TGTGCCAGCAGCTCCTACGGAAACACCATATATTTT.

The V call is TRBV7-6, the J call TRBJ1-3, with 8 positions matching TRBD1. CDR3 length: 15 amino acids. CDR1 SGHVS and CDR2 FNYEAQ come from the germline V gene. The J segment lost 0 bases and the V segment lost 6 bases, leaving 4 bases of the junction unmatched. CDR3 nucleotides: TGTGCCAGCAGTCCCACAGGGGGCTCTGGAAACACCATATATTTT. Translation gives CASSPTGGSGNTIYF.

The chain joins TRBV9 to TRBJ1-6; D gene unclear. The V end lost 4 bases, the J end lost 8 bases, and 7 bases lay between the germline ends. Per germline, CDR1 SGDLS and CDR2 YYNGEE. The CDR3 sequence is 12 residues long. CDR3 loop: CASSQNDSPLHF. For the CDR3, the DNA is TGTGCCAGCAGCCAAAATGATTCACCCCTCCACTTT.

The chain is built from TRBV7-8 and TRBJ2-1; unclear D gene. The CDR3 has 15 residues. CDR1 and CDR2 (germline): SGHVS, FQNEAQ. V was trimmed by 1 base and J by 0 bases, leaving 7 bases between them. The CDR3 DNA is TGTGCCAGCAGCTTAGGGAAACCCTCCTACAATGAGCAGTTCTTC. It codes for CASSLGKPSYNEQFF.

This chain uses TRBV15 with TRBJ2-5; 7 bases align to TRBD2. The DNA end favors TRBJ2-7, so the J call may be wrong. CDR1 is LNHNV and CDR2 is YYDKDF in the germline V gene (reference sequence). The CDR3 is 13 amino acids. CDR3 DNA: TGTGCCACCAGCCGGGGGGTAGCCTACGAGCAGTACTTC. Its protein is CATSRGVAYEQYF.

The chain has TRBV9 and TRBJ2-3; D is possibly TRBD2 (6 bases). V was clipped by 1 base and J by 0 bases, with 9 bases between them. CDR3 size: 15 residues. Germline loops: CDR1 SGDLS, CDR2 YYNGEE. The CDR3 protein is CASSVTGDSTDTQYF. CDR3 coding DNA: TGTGCCAGCAGCGTAACGGGGGACAGCACAGATACGCAGTATTTT.

The gene calls are TRBV11-2 and TRBJ2-2; the D is unclear. Germline V gene sequence: CDR1 SGHAT, CDR2 FQNNGV. The CDR3 is 13 residues long. V was trimmed by 4 bases and J by 6 bases, leaving 9 bases between them. CDR3 sequence reads: CASSSSLAGELFF. In DNA, the CDR3 is TGTGCCAGCAGCTCTTCGCTCGCCGGGGAGCTGTTTTTT.

V is TRBV27 and J is TRBJ1-6; possible D gene TRBD1, 5 bases. There are 14 residues in the CDR3. Germline lookup yields CDR1 MNHEY and CDR2 SMNVEV (reference sequence). V dropped 5 bases and J dropped 7 bases, with 12 bases sitting between them. The chain's CDR3 is CASSMGGSNSPLHF. For the CDR3, the DNA is TGTGCCAGCAGTATGGGGGGGAGCAATTCACCCCTCCACTTT.

This clone was observed a single time. The chain has TRBV30 and TRBJ2-7; a possible D gene is TRBD2 (6 bases). V lost 5 bases to trimming and J lost 3 bases, with 20 bases between them. Germline V lookup: CDR1 GTSNPN, CDR2 SVGIG (reference sequence). The CDR3 totals 15 residues. The CDR3 reads CAWAGGTAKLYEQYF. CDR3 nucleotides: TGTGCCTGGGCCGGGGGAACTGCTAAACTCTACGAGCAGTACTTC.

In DNA form, the CDR3 reads TGTGCCAGCAGTGACAAAGGAACTGAAGCTTTCTTT. This sequence encodes CASSDKGTEAFF. The chain couples TRBV2 to TRBJ1-1; no clear D gene. CDR3 size: 12 residues. Germline V gives CDR1 SNHLY, CDR2 FYNNEI. V lost 3 bases, J lost 5 bases, and 7 bases lay in between.

The J gene is TRBJ1-5, the V gene TRBV19, with D possibly TRBD1 on 5 matching bases. Per the germline V gene, CDR1 is LNHDA and CDR2 is SQIVND (reference sequence). The ends were cut back, 1 base at V and 1 base at J, with 8 bases in the middle. This CDR3 region has 15 residues. CDR3 residues: CASSIVPGSNQPQHF. CDR3 nucleotide sequence: TGTGCCAGTAGTATAGTTCCAGGGAGCAATCAGCCCCAGCATTTT.

The chain links TRBV9 to TRBJ2-5; 8 nucleotides align to TRBD2. Germline V gene data show CDR1 as SGDLS and CDR2 as YYNGEE. The CDR3 spans 14 residues. After removal of 4 bases from V and 5 bases from J, the junction contained 7 bases not matched to a gene. The CDR3 DNA reads as TGTGCCAGCAGCCCAGAGGGCGGGGGGGAGACCCAGTACTTC. It specifies CASSPEGGGETQYF.

The rearrangement uses TRBV30 and TRBJ1-2, with 9 bases lining up with TRBD1. From germline, CDR1 is GTSNPN and CDR2 SVGIG (reference sequence). The CDR3 has 14 residues. V was pared by 5 bases and J by 3 bases, with 7 bases of the junction left unmatched. CDR3 bases: TGTGCCTGGGTTAACAGGGGGCTTGACTATGGCTACACCTTC. This gives the protein CAWVNRGLDYGYTF.

Here the CDR3 reads CAWSVFTRGELFF. The CDR3 coding sequence is TGTGCCTGGAGTGTATTTACAAGAGGGGAGCTGTTTTTT. The chain recombines TRBV30 with TRBJ2-2; D gene uncertain. Germline V gene sequence: CDR1 GTSNPN, CDR2 SVGIG (reference sequence). The CDR3 length is 13 residues. With 0 bases removed from V and 8 bases from J, the gap between germline ends came to 10 bases.

This chain connects TRBV5-1 to TRBJ2-3; TRBD1 matches 8 bases. The V and J ends lost 4 bases and 0 bases, in that order; junction bases with no gene match: 4. This CDR3 comprises 15 residues. Germline assignment: CDR1 SGHRS and CDR2 YFSETQ. Here the CDR3 DNA reads TGCGCCAGCAGCCAGGACAGGGCTAGCACAGATACGCAGTATTTT. Translating it yields CASSQDRASTDTQYF.

This chain joins TRBV7-8 and TRBJ2-7; the match to TRBD1 covers 9 bases. The germline V gene has CDR1 SGHVS and CDR2 FQNEAQ. This CDR3 comprises 15 residues. V was pared by 3 bases and J by 5 bases, with 8 bases of the junction left unmatched. CDR3 protein: CASSLGQGVWDEQYF. CDR3 nucleotide sequence: TGTGCCAGCAGCTTGGGACAGGGAGTTTGGGACGAGCAGTACTTC.

J is TRBJ2-1 and V is TRBV7-9, with D maybe TRBD2 (6 bases). Trimming removed 1 base from V and 6 bases from J, with 16 bases in between. CDR1 SEHNR and CDR2 FQNEAQ come from the germline V gene (reference sequence). The CDR3 contains 16 residues. The CDR3 nucleotides are TGTGCCAGCAGCTTAGGCACAGGACTATTCGCCAATGAGCAGTTCTTC. As protein: CASSLGTGLFANEQFF.

The chain couples TRBV27 to TRBJ1-4; 7 bases match TRBD1. Germline CDR1 is MNHEY and CDR2 is SMNVEV (reference sequence). The ends lost 5 bases at V and 5 bases at J; junction bases unmatched: 5. The CDR3 runs 14 residues. CDR3 region: CASSPGTVNEKLFF. The CDR3 nucleotides are TGTGCCAGCAGTCCCGGGACAGTGAATGAAAAACTGTTTTTT.

In its sample, this clone was seen once. The gene calls are TRBV19 and TRBJ2-3; D possibly corresponds to TRBD2 (5 bases). The V end lost 3 bases, the J end lost 0 bases, and 10 bases lay between the germline ends. CDR3 size: 15 residues. Germline CDR1 is LNHDA and CDR2 is SQIVND (reference sequence). CDR3 sequence: CASSIRGSSTDTQYF. CDR3 bases: TGTGCCAGTAGTATTCGGGGATCTAGCACAGATACGCAGTATTTT.